These T cell receptor beta chains were read from a single sample in a study of a mutant IDH1 vaccine in newly diagnosed glioma. Generated by immunoSEQ multiplex PCR, the TCRdb table keeps only in-frame clones and is missing some. The sample lists 50,000 to 70,000 clones, 86% seen once, with 1.5% to 2% in the top ten. Antigens of these TCRs are unknown. This specimen was PBMCs, taken from a glioma patient whose treatment included an IDH1 peptide vaccine. The source is a man between 40 and 49 years old with glioma. The conserved cysteine and the conserved F or W are not part of the CDR3 here.

v_call: TRBV27; j_call: TRBJ1-1; cdr3_aa: ASSRAGIGTEAF
v_call: TRBV4-1; j_call: TRBJ2-7; cdr3_aa: ASSQGVRDEQY
v_call: TRBV5-5; j_call: TRBJ1-4; cdr3_aa: ASSLAHSNEKLF
v_call: TRBV12-5; j_call: TRBJ2-5; cdr3_aa: ASQTGTETQY
v_call: TRBV11-2; j_call: TRBJ2-7; cdr3_aa: ASSPLGGFMSYEQY
v_call: TRBV27; j_call: TRBJ1-1; cdr3_aa: ASSLSLRGIVTEAF
v_call: TRBV9; j_call: TRBJ2-1; cdr3_aa: ASSALGQGMGGYNEQF
v_call: TRBV4-3; j_call: TRBJ2-1; cdr3_aa: ASSQAPATSSYNEQF
v_call: TRBV10-3; j_call: TRBJ1-5; cdr3_aa: AISATGGSNQPQH
v_call: TRBV5-1; j_call: TRBJ1-2; cdr3_aa: ASSFTGGDGYT
v_call: TRBV7-6; j_call: TRBJ2-2; cdr3_aa: ASSLVDRGLAGELF
v_call: TRBV9; j_call: TRBJ2-7; cdr3_aa: ASGKAGEGNEQY
v_call: TRBV7-6; j_call: TRBJ2-7; cdr3_aa: ASSLVPLGLATVRAYEQY
v_call: TRBV28; j_call: TRBJ2-7; cdr3_aa: ASSSYFRTRDRGAHEQY
v_call: TRBV5-1; j_call: TRBJ2-7; cdr3_aa: ASSLDGGRSREQY
v_call: TRBV19; j_call: TRBJ1-3; cdr3_aa: ASSMGGAGNTIY
v_call: TRBV29-1; j_call: TRBJ2-7; cdr3_aa: SVVTGTGVREQY
v_call: TRBV12-5; j_call: TRBJ2-3; cdr3_aa: ASGQRIPGPRRDTQY
v_call: TRBV4-2; j_call: TRBJ1-5; cdr3_aa: ASSESVSSNQPQH
v_call: TRBV18; j_call: TRBJ2-7; cdr3_aa: ASSPFPKRALGRSSYEQY
v_call: TRBV6-5; j_call: TRBJ1-1; cdr3_aa: ASRRGPRAEAF
v_call: TRBV4-3; j_call: TRBJ1-4; cdr3_aa: ASSQDKRLGGGGEKLF
v_call: TRBV5-6; j_call: TRBJ1-2; cdr3_aa: ASSLVRAVTRGNYGYT
v_call: TRBV14; j_call: TRBJ1-1; cdr3_aa: ASSRPSGSNTEAF
v_call: TRBV5-1; j_call: TRBJ2-7; cdr3_aa: ASSPPGLPYEQY
v_call: TRBV5-3; j_call: TRBJ2-5; cdr3_aa: ARSLGGEETQY